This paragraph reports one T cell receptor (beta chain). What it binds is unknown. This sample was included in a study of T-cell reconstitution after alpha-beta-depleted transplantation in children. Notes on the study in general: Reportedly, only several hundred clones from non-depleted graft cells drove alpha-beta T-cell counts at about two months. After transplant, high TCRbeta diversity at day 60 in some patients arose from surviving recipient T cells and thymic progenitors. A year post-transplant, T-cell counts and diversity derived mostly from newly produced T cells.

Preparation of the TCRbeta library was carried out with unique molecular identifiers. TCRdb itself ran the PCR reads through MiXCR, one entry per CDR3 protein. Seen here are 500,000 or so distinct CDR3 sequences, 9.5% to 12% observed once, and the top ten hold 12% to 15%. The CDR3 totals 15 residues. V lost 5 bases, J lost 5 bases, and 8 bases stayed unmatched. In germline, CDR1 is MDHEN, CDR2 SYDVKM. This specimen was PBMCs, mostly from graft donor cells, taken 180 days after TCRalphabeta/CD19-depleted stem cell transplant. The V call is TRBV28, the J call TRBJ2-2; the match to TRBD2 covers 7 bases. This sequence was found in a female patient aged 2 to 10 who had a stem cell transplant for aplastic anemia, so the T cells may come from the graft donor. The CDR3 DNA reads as TGTGCCAGCAGTATCCGACTAGCAGCTACCGGGGAGCTGTTTTTT. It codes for CASSIRLAATGELFF.